This TCR beta chain is from a study of lymphopenia after photon versus proton radiotherapy. General observations from the study: Only patients who died were analyzed for survival; proton advantage is unproven.

TCRdb's copy holds only in-frame clones and misses some; the assay was immunoSEQ multiplex PCR. The sample carries over 35,000 clones, around 83% recorded once. This clone was counted between two and nine times. Its antigen remains unknown. V lost 1 base and J lost 4, with 8 bases in between. Germline V CDR1 and CDR2: SNHLY, FYNNEI. The CDR3 contains 14 residues. The source is a woman aged 65 to 85 with pancreatic cancer. Some clones in this sample may be carry-over from other donors' samples. This chain uses TRBV2 with TRBJ1-5, with no clear D. This specimen consisted of peripheral blood, obtained from a patient treated with proton-based radiotherapy. CDR3 bases: TGTGCCAGCAGTGAAGAGTCAGGAAATCAGCCCCAGCATTTT. It yields the protein CASSEESGNQPQHF.